This TCR beta chain was sequenced in a study of blood T cell repertoires in COVID-19. Study as a whole: PBMCs, B-cell-depleted T cells, or T cells provided the cDNA or gDNA that made up the material.

This clone was detected only a few times. The CDR3 is 13 amino acids. Germline CDR1 MNHNY, CDR2 SVGAGI (reference sequence). The V segment lost 8 bases and the J segment 4 bases; nucleotides outside the gene matches: 6. Here immunoSEQ multiplex PCR was the method, and the copy in TCRdb shows in-frame clones only, minus some. The sample records over 200,000 clones, over 70% being singletons. The TCR sequence derives from a man aged 35 to 55 with active or convalescent COVID-19. The sample consisted of peripheral blood. This chain connects TRBV6-6 to TRBJ1-1, with 8 bases that match TRBD1. CDR3 in amino acids: CASEGTGSTEAFF. DNA for the CDR3: TGTGCCAGCGAGGGGACAGGAAGCACTGAAGCTTTCTTT.